The clone carrying this T cell receptor (beta chain) has a count of ten or more. No antigen is known for it. The sample originates from a study of T cells after yellow fever vaccination. For the study at large: Preparing low-cell-number fractions relied on SMART-Seq v4 Ultra Low Input.

The CDR3 runs 15 residues. Germline V gene sequence: CDR1 DFQATT, CDR2 SNEGSKA (reference sequence). Trimming left V 4 bases short and J 7 bases short, with 17 bases between. General observations from the study: Most clones from primary vaccination were detected again post-booster (96% CD4, about 88% CD8). Weaker, the secondary response had a peak occurring faster, on day 5 versus 15.

The TCR cDNA carried a universal primer site and UMIs from 5'RACE template switching. TCRdb re-derived calls from the 5' RACE reads in MiXCR, one entry per CDR3 protein. The sample has 510,000 or so distinct CDR3 sequences; 15% to 20% are singletons. Specimen: PBMCs, collected 15 days after the yellow fever booster vaccination. This sequence was found in a man younger than 40 who received the YFV17D yellow fever vaccine. The chain has TRBV20-1 and TRBJ1-6; D is undetermined. The DNA of the CDR3 is TGCAGTGCTACCCAACCGGGATACGAGAATTCACCCCTCCACTTT. Residues: CSATQPGYENSPLHF.